This section outlines one T cell receptor beta chain sequence together with its context. Here immunoSEQ multiplex PCR was the method, and the copy in TCRdb shows in-frame clones only, minus some. This repertoire shows 140,000 to 150,000 clones, about 89% found once; its top ten account for roughly 3.8%. The entry originates in a study of T cell responses to AZD1222 COVID-19 vaccine. This specimen was peripheral blood, taken 28 days after the second AZD1222 dose. This clonotype was obtained from an adult who received the AZD1222 COVID-19 vaccine.

CDR3 DNA sequence: TGCGCCAGCAGCACCGGGACTAGCGGGAGGATGGTTGAGCAGTTCTTC. Protein: CASSTGTSGRMVEQFF. The chain carries TRBV5-1 and TRBJ2-1; 15 bases line up with TRBD2. The CDR3 covers 16 residues. J lost 9 bases, V lost 4 bases, and 8 bases had no gene match. CDR1 and CDR2 (germline): SGHRS, YFSETQ.